One T cell receptor beta chain is described in this entry. Its matching antigen is unknown. Arm-PCR of CDR3 regions and iRepertoire HTBI primers were used to build TCR beta libraries. One entry per CDR3 protein results from TCRdb running MiXCR on the multiplex PCR reads. The sample holds some 300,000 distinct CDR3 sequences; roughly a fifth are singletons and the top ten take about 56%. CDR1 MNHEY and CDR2 SMNVEV come from the germline V gene (reference sequence). The length of the CDR3 is 14 residues. V was shortened by 3 bases and J by 3 bases, with 12 bases between the two germline ends. The time point is: persistent/refractory GD, antithyroid drugs over 5 years with positive TRAb. RNA extracted from PBMCs served as the sequencing template. This sample is drawn from a study of regulatory T cells in long-lasting Graves disease. Findings and caveats of the study: Samples came from peripheral blood alone, without thyroid tissue. Favored gene segments in persistent disease were TRBV28, TRBJ1-2 and TRBJ2-5. It was possible that the small sample size reduced accuracy.

Material: peripheral blood mononuclear cells (PBMCs), obtained when the disease was refractory, from a patient treated with antithyroid drugs. This TCR derives from a female donor with Graves disease. The chain carries TRBV27 and TRBJ2-7, with D possibly matching TRBD2 (5 bases). This chain's CDR3 is CASSFGDTSYEQYF. DNA for the CDR3: TGTGCCAGCAGTTTCGGGGATACTAGCTACGAGCAGTACTTC.